This TCR beta chain was sequenced in a study of blood T cell repertoires in COVID-19. Turning to the study itself: PBMCs, B-cell-depleted T cells, or T cells provided the cDNA or gDNA that made up the material.

In the original workflow: Reference gene primer amplification in the assay estimated nucleated cell counts. Repertoires were generated with immunoSEQ multiplex PCR, while TCRdb's copy carries only in-frame clones and drops some. The DNA was the basis for D and trimming; V, J and clone size are from that table. The table records approximately 150,000 clones, about nine tenths of them present only once. The sequenced sample was peripheral blood. This TCR was recovered from a man aged 50-60 years who had recovered from COVID-19.

The CDR3 nucleotides are TGTGCCAGCAGCTCATCTGACAGGGGGAACGGCTACACCTTC. Residues: CASSSSDRGNGYTF. The chain has TRBV7-9 and TRBJ1-2; TRBD1 agrees at 9 bases. Trimming took 4 bases from V and 8 from J; bases not matched to a gene: 8. CDR1 is SEHNR and CDR2 is FQNEAQ in the germline V gene (reference sequence). This CDR3 comprises 14 residues.